Following are 24 T cell receptor beta chains from one sample sequenced in a study of T cells after yellow fever vaccination. MiXCR was run by TCRdb on the 5' RACE reads, yielding one entry per CDR3 protein. The sample includes about 360,000 distinct CDR3 sequences, about 6% of them seen just once. The sample here was PBMCs, taken 5 days after the yellow fever booster vaccination. All receptors derive from a man aged 25 to 40 who received the YFV17D yellow fever vaccine.

The chain's CDR3 is CSAARGSTGELFF. The CDR3 coding sequence is TGCAGTGCCGCCCGCGGCTCCACCGGGGAGCTGTTTTTT. The chain recombines TRBV20-1 with TRBJ2-2; D uncertain. Germline CDR1 is DFQATT and CDR2 is SNEGSKA (reference sequence). The CDR3 consists of 13 residues. V gave up 6 bases and J gave up 4 bases, with 12 bases separating them.

The rearrangement links TRBV30 to TRBJ2-1; D is possibly TRBD2 (6 bases). This CDR3 has 14 amino acids. From germline, CDR1 is GTSNPN and CDR2 SVGIG (reference sequence). The V end lost 7 bases, the J end lost 8 bases, and 21 bases lay between the germline ends. CDR3 coding DNA: TGTGCCTACGTCGGGGGAGTAATTAGCGATGAGCAGTTCTTC. Amino acid sequence: CAYVGGVISDEQFF.

This clonotype was picked up many times. The chain uses TRBV4-3 and TRBJ2-3; D call uncertain. Trimming removed 2 bases from V and 7 bases from J, with 7 bases in between. Germline V gives CDR1 LGHNA, CDR2 YSLEER. This CDR3 contains 12 residues. CDR3 protein: CASSQRGYTQYF. CDR3 DNA sequence: TGCGCCAGCAGCCAAAGAGGCTATACGCAGTATTTT.

The V gene is TRBV29-1, the J gene TRBJ2-3; D gene unclear. This CDR3 is 10 amino acids long. From germline, CDR1 is SQVTM and CDR2 ANQGSEA. Trimming took off 7 bases at V and 8 bases at J, with 10 bases between the two ends. CDR3 protein: CSGVGITQYF. The CDR3 DNA sequence: TGCAGCGGGGTGGGAATTACGCAGTATTTT.

This clonotype was observed a handful of times. The chain is built from TRBV20-1 and TRBJ2-1, with 10 bases lining up with TRBD2. This CDR3 is 14 amino acids long. Per the germline V gene, CDR1 is DFQATT and CDR2 is SNEGSKA (reference sequence). After removal of 5 bases from V and 8 bases from J, the junction contained 9 bases not matched to a gene. The CDR3 DNA sequence: TGCAGTGCTGGGGCGGGACTAGCGTTTCATGAGCAGTTCTTC. Translated, it gives CSAGAGLAFHEQFF.

The rearrangement uses TRBV5-6 and TRBJ1-6; possible D gene TRBD1, 5 bases. The V gene lost 0 bases and the J gene lost 7 bases, with 8 bases spanning the gap. The CDR3 loop spans 14 amino acids. Germline V gene lookup returns CDR1 SGHDT and CDR2 YYEEEE. The CDR3 coding sequence is TGTGCCAGCAGCTTGGGCAGGGCAAATTCACCCCTCCACTTT. Protein sequence: CASSLGRANSPLHF.

J is TRBJ1-2 and V is TRBV25-1; D is ambiguous. Trimming removed 2 bases from V and 2 bases from J, with 6 bases in between. There are 13 residues in the CDR3. In germline, CDR1 is MGHDK, CDR2 SYGVNS. The CDR3 nucleotides read TGTGCCAGCAGTGAAACCAGGAACTATGGCTACACCTTC. It translates to CASSETRNYGYTF.

The genes are TRBV20-1 and TRBJ2-5, with a tentative D call TRBD2 (6 bases). The V gene's germline CDR1 is DFQATT and CDR2 SNEGSKA (reference sequence). V lost 0 bases and J lost 4, with 12 bases in between. The CDR3 totals 14 residues. CDR3 in amino acids: CSARDPEGSETQYF. The CDR3 DNA follows: TGCAGTGCTAGAGATCCGGAGGGCTCAGAGACCCAGTACTTC.

This clonotype was observed a handful of times. The chain is built from TRBV20-1 and TRBJ2-1; tentative D call: TRBD1 (6 bases). Germline loops: CDR1 DFQATT, CDR2 SNEGSKA (reference sequence). Trimming took off 3 bases at V and 6 bases at J, with 15 bases between the two ends. The CDR3 consists of 14 residues. The CDR3: CSASRQVDGNEQFF. The CDR3 DNA is TGCAGTGCTAGTAGACAGGTTGACGGCAATGAGCAGTTCTTC.

This clonotype was observed many times. The rearrangement links TRBV7-2 to TRBJ2-5, with D tentatively TRBD1 or TRBD2 (5 bases each). Germline CDR1 is SGHTA and CDR2 is FQGNSA. The CDR3 runs 15 residues. Trimming pared 1 base from V and 4 bases from J, leaving 13 bases between. In DNA, the CDR3 is TGTGCCAGCAGCTTAGGGGCCGGGACCAGAGAGACCCAGTACTTC. It translates to CASSLGAGTRETQYF.

The chain joins TRBV20-1 to TRBJ2-5, with D possibly being TRBD2 (5 bases). Germline assignment: CDR1 DFQATT and CDR2 SNEGSKA (reference sequence). With 5 bases removed from V and 5 bases from J, the gap between germline ends came to 15 bases. This CDR3 comprises 13 residues. The CDR3 region has the DNA TGCAGTGCTGCTCGGACTTCCCGGGAGACCCAGTACTTC. Encoded protein: CSAARTSRETQYF.

There are a few counts of this clonotype. The rearrangement links TRBV2 to TRBJ1-2; no clear D. Germline CDR1 reads SNHLY; CDR2 reads FYNNEI. The CDR3 length is 11 residues. Between the trimmed V and J ends, which lost 8 bases and 3 bases, there was a span of 7 bases. The CDR3 DNA sequence: TGTGCCAGCGCAGTCTACTATGGCTACACCTTC. As protein: CASAVYYGYTF.

Many counts were recorded for this clonotype. The chain links TRBV6-1 to TRBJ2-7; maybe TRBD1 (5 bases). Germline-derived CDR1 and CDR2 are MNHNS and SASEGT. CDR3 length: 16 amino acids. Trimming stripped 8 bases from V and 0 bases from J, with 20 bases between. The CDR3 protein is CASVPQGPRSSYEQYF. The CDR3 nucleotides read TGTGCCAGCGTGCCCCAGGGCCCCCGTAGCTCCTACGAGCAGTACTTC.

V is TRBV19 and J is TRBJ1-5; D is unclear. CDR3 length: 12 amino acids. The germline V gene encodes CDR1 LNHDA and CDR2 SQIVND (reference sequence). The V end lost 3 bases, the J end lost 9 bases, and 9 bases lay between the germline ends. CDR3: CASSIQVGPQHF. CDR3 coding DNA: TGTGCCAGTAGTATCCAGGTTGGGCCCCAGCATTTT.

The rearrangement uses TRBV6-2 or TRBV6-3 and TRBJ2-7, with a tentative D call TRBD2 (5 bases). Germline CDR1 reads MNHEY; CDR2 reads SVGEGT. The length of the CDR3 is 13 residues. Trimming cost V 5 bases and J 3 bases, with 11 bases left between them. The CDR3 sequence: CASSNEAGYEQYF. The CDR3 region has the DNA TGTGCCAGCAGTAACGAGGCGGGCTACGAGCAGTACTTC.

Ten or more counts support this clonotype. The chain couples TRBV7-2 to TRBJ2-5; 8 bases agree with TRBD1. V was pared by 1 base and J by 4 bases, with 2 bases of the junction left unmatched. In germline, CDR1 is SGHTA, CDR2 FQGNSA. This CDR3 contains 14 residues. CDR3 sequence reads: CASSLGTGRETQYF. In nucleotides, the CDR3 is TGTGCCAGCAGCTTAGGGACAGGGCGAGAGACCCAGTACTTC.

J is TRBJ2-7 and V is TRBV7-3, with 8 bases lining up with TRBD2. V was clipped by 2 bases and J by 3 bases; unmatched bases: 3. There are 14 residues in the CDR3. Germline V gives CDR1 SGHTA, CDR2 FQGTGA. The CDR3 DNA reads as TGTGCCAGCAGCTTAGACGGGAGGGACTACGAGCAGTACTTC. It encodes CASSLDGRDYEQYF.

This chain uses TRBV20-1 with TRBJ2-7; the D call may be TRBD1 or TRBD2 (5 bases each). The CDR3 is 11 residues long. CDR1 is DFQATT, CDR2 SNEGSKA, per germline (reference sequence). Trimming pared 3 bases from V and 12 bases from J, leaving 15 bases between. The CDR3 protein is CSASGDAQTYF. CDR3 nucleotide sequence: TGCAGTGCTAGCGGGGACGCCCAGACGTACTTC.

This clonotype was seen at least ten times. The chain recombines TRBV5-1 with TRBJ2-3; no firm D call. The V gene's germline CDR1 is SGHRS and CDR2 YFSETQ. The CDR3 has 15 amino acids. The germline V and J ends were trimmed by 4 bases and 2 bases, with 14 bases remaining between them. The DNA for the CDR3 is TGCGCCAGCAGCGTCGCAAGTCCCCTCACAGATACGCAGTATTTT. It is translated as CASSVASPLTDTQYF.

This clonotype was detected a few times. The V gene is TRBV6-1, the J gene TRBJ2-2; 8 bases line up with TRBD1. There are 17 residues in the CDR3. Germline V gene lookup returns CDR1 MNHNS and CDR2 SASEGT. J lost 6 bases, V lost 6 bases, and 15 bases had no gene match. In DNA, the CDR3 is TGTGCCAGCAGGAATTCTCAGGGGGCCCTTAGGTCCGGGGAGCTGTTTTTT. Its translation is CASRNSQGALRSGELFF.

There are a few counts of this clonotype. The chain has TRBV6-2 or TRBV6-3 and TRBJ2-1, with TRBD2 matching 11 bases. CDR3 length: 17 amino acids. Unmatched junction bases numbered 9, after V lost 2 bases and J lost 6 bases. Germline CDR1 is MNHEY and CDR2 is SVGEGT. This CDR3 is CASSYRTSGRVSNEQFF. The CDR3 DNA reads TGTGCCAGCAGTTACAGAACTAGCGGGAGAGTTTCCAATGAGCAGTTCTTC.

The V gene is TRBV5-1, the J gene TRBJ2-5, with 7 bases fitting TRBD1. The V and J ends lost 3 bases and 2 bases, in that order; junction bases with no gene match: 4. The V gene's germline CDR1 is SGHRS and CDR2 YFSETQ. The CDR3 length is 14 residues. The CDR3: CASSYRDSQETQYF. CDR3 coding DNA: TGCGCCAGCAGCTACCGGGACAGTCAAGAGACCCAGTACTTC. Based on the CDR3 plus reference TRBV5-1 and TRBJ2-5, the full variable domain is KAGVTQTPRYLIKTRGQQVTLSCSPISGHRSVSWYQQTPGQGLQFLFEYFSETQRNKGNFPGRFSGRQFSNSRSEMNVSTLELGDSALYLCASSYRDSQETQYFGPGTRLLVL.

The chain uses TRBV29-1 and TRBJ2-3; D call uncertain. The V end lost 5 bases, the J end lost 12 bases, and 24 bases lay between the germline ends. Germline V CDR1 and CDR2: SQVTM, ANQGSEA. The length of the CDR3 is 14 residues. CDR3 loop: CSVMPGRQISFQYF. The CDR3 coding sequence is TGCAGCGTTATGCCGGGTCGTCAGATCTCCTTTCAGTATTTT.

This clonotype was detected ten times or more. The chain is built from TRBV12-3 or TRBV12-4 and TRBJ2-1, with 10 nucleotides matching TRBD1. This CDR3 comprises 14 residues. J gave up 8 bases and V 7 bases, and 8 bases lay outside the gene matches. This CDR3 reads CASIETGGADEQFF. The CDR3 region has the DNA TGTGCCAGCATTGAGACAGGGGGCGCGGATGAGCAGTTCTTC.